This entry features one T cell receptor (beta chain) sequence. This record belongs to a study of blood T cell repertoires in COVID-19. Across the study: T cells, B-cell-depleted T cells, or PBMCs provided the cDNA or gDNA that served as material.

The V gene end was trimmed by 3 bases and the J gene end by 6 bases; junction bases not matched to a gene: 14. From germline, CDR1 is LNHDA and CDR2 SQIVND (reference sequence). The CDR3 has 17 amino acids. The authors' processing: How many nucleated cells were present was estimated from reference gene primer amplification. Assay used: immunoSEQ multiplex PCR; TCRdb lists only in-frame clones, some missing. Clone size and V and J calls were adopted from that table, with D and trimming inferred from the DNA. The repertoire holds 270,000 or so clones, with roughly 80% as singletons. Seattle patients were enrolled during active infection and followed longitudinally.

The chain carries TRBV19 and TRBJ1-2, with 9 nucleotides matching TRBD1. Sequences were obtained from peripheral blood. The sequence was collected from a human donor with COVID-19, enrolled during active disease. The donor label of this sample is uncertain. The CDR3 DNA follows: TGTGCCAGTAGTATTATGGGGACAGGGTCGGTCGTTGATGGCTACACCTTC. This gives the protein CASSIMGTGSVVDGYTF.